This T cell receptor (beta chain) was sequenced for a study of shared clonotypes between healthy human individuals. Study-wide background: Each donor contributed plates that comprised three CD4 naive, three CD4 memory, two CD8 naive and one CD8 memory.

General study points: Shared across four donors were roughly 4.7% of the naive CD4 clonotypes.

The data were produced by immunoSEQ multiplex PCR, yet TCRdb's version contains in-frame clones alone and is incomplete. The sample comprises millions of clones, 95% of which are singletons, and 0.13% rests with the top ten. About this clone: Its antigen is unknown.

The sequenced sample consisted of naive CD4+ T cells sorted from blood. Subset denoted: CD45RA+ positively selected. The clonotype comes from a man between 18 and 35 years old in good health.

The CDR3 protein is CAWSVPRLGDQPQHF. The CDR3 region has the DNA TGTGCCTGGAGTGTGCCTAGACTGGGAGATCAGCCCCAGCATTTT. J is TRBJ1-5 and V is TRBV30; D is undetermined. V lost 0 bases, J lost 5 bases, and 14 bases lay in between. Germline V gene lookup returns CDR1 GTSNPN and CDR2 SVGIG (reference sequence). There are 15 residues in the CDR3.